Below, 30 T cell receptor beta chains from the same sample are listed, as sequenced in a study of blood T cells in healthy people across ages. With a J-beta primer mix and a sample-barcoded 5' primer, a second PCR ran 7 to 11 cycles. TCRdb itself ran the 5' RACE reads through MiXCR, one entry per CDR3 protein. The sample records 1.5 million to 2 million distinct CDR3 sequences, about 35% being singletons. The sample taken for sequencing was blood. The receptors stem from a woman aged 30 to 39 in good health.

This clonotype was found a few times. The CDR3 is CASSRKGDYQNTGELFF. The CDR3 DNA reads TGTGCCAGCTCCCGAAAAGGGGACTATCAGAACACCGGGGAGCTGTTTTTT. J is TRBJ2-2 and V is TRBV27; TRBD2 matches 7 bases. Germline trimming cut 8 bases from V and 1 base from J; bases unmatched to any gene: 13. Germline lookup yields CDR1 MNHEY and CDR2 SMNVEV (reference sequence). This CDR3 is 17 amino acids long.

The chain carries TRBV4-1 and TRBJ2-7, with D unclear. V shed 4 bases and J shed 5 bases, with 12 bases lying between them. The CDR3 contains 13 residues. CDR1 is MGHRA, CDR2 YSYEKL, per germline. CDR3 DNA sequence: TGCGCCAGCAGCCTCCCTTTTGCGGACGAGCAGTACTTC. Translated: CASSLPFADEQYF.

This clonotype was seen only a few times. The chain carries TRBV14 and TRBJ2-1; 9 nucleotides match TRBD1. The CDR3 has 18 amino acids. Looked up from germline, CDR1 is SGHDN and CDR2 is FVKESK. The V segment lost 0 bases and the J segment 7 bases; nucleotides outside the gene matches: 13. CDR3 in DNA: TGTGCCAGCAGCCAAGATAATATGGGACAGGGAGACAGGAATGAGCAGTTCTTC. It codes for CASSQDNMGQGDRNEQFF. The full variable domain, its missing parts supplied by reference TRBV14 and TRBJ2-1, is EAGVTQFPSHSVIEKGQTVTLRCDPISGHDNLYWYRRVMGKEIKFLLHFVKESKQDESGMPNNRFLAERTGGTYSTLKVQPAELEDSGVYFCASSQDNMGQGDRNEQFFGPGTRLTVL.

This clonotype has only one observation. CDR3 residues: CASSLGGNSYNEQYF. In DNA form, the CDR3 reads TGCGCCAGCAGCTTGGGGGGTAACTCCTACAATGAGCAGTACTTC. The rearrangement links TRBV5-1 to TRBJ2-5; unclear D gene. The CDR3 loop spans 15 amino acids. Germline CDR1 SGHRS, CDR2 YFSETQ. V was cut by 0 bases and J by 11 bases, with 20 bases left in between.

V gene TRBV6-1 combines with J gene TRBJ1-1; TRBD1 agrees at 9 bases. The CDR3 runs 14 residues. Germline V gene data show CDR1 as MNHNS and CDR2 as SASEGT. V trimming: 7 bases; J trimming: 4 bases; junction bases outside the gene matches: 7. This CDR3 reads CASKSGTGSTEAFF. DNA of the CDR3: TGTGCCAGCAAAAGCGGGACAGGGAGCACTGAAGCTTTCTTT.

This clonotype has just a few counts. The chain has TRBV18 and TRBJ2-1, with 8 bases matching TRBD2. This CDR3 has 15 residues. The germline gives CDR1 KGHSH, CDR2 LQKENI. Germline trimming cut 4 bases from V and 7 bases from J; bases unmatched to any gene: 9. The CDR3 coding sequence is TGTGCCAGCTCACGGACTAGCACCGGGAGTAATGAGCAGTTCTTC. Translating gives CASSRTSTGSNEQFF.

The rearrangement links TRBV3-1 to TRBJ2-7; 8 nucleotides match TRBD1. The J segment lost 2 bases and the V segment lost 2 bases, leaving 8 bases of the junction unmatched. Germline CDR1 reads LGHDT; CDR2 reads YNNKEL (reference sequence). The CDR3 totals 16 residues. This CDR3 is CASSQNRGRSTYEQYF. The CDR3 nucleotides read TGTGCCAGCAGCCAAAACAGGGGGAGGTCTACCTACGAGCAGTACTTC.

This clonotype was recorded a few times. The CDR3 DNA is TGCAGTGCCTCCTGGGTAGATTATTCCTATGGCTACACCTTC. Its protein product is CSASWVDYSYGYTF. V and J are TRBV20-1 and TRBJ1-2; D is uncertain. The CDR3 loop spans 14 amino acids. The V and J ends lost 6 bases and 4 bases respectively, with 18 bases between them. The germline V gene encodes CDR1 DFQATT and CDR2 SNEGSKA (reference sequence).

Regarding this clonotype: A much larger clone differs from this one at a single base, so this may be a read error. The genes are TRBV20-1 and TRBJ2-5; D is perhaps TRBD2 (6 bases). The J call may not be correct, given that the DNA end is closer to TRBJ2-7. This CDR3 spans 15 amino acids. Germline V lookup: CDR1 DFQATT, CDR2 SNEGSKA (reference sequence). CDR3 in DNA: TGCAGTGCTAGAACACCTAACGGGGGTCACCACGAGCAGTACTTC. This gives the protein CSARTPNGGHHEQYF.

The V gene is TRBV29-1, the J gene TRBJ2-3, with D unclear. Looked up from germline, CDR1 is SQVTM and CDR2 is ANQGSEA. The CDR3 spans 14 residues. The V gene lost 4 bases and the J gene lost 2 bases, with 13 bases spanning the gap. Here the CDR3 DNA reads TGCAGCGTTGGGCAGCTGATTAACACAGATACGCAGTATTTT. This translates into CSVGQLINTDTQYF.

Worth noting for this clonotype: At one end the junction does not follow the germline gene, possibly because of a read error. The V call is TRBV2, the J call TRBJ2-1; TRBD2 aligns across 13 bases. The CDR3 contains 16 residues. CDR1 is SNHLY and CDR2 is FYNNEI in the germline V gene. The CDR3 reads CASREGLAGANNEQFF. The CDR3 coding sequence is TGTGCCAGCAGGGAAGGACTAGCGGGAGCTAACAATGAGCAGTTCTTC. Full variable domain (outside the CDR3, taken from reference TRBV2 and TRBJ2-1): EPEVTQTPSHQVTQMGQEVILRCVPISNHLYFYWYRQILGQKVEFLVSFYNNEISEKSEIFDDQFSVERPDGSNFTLKIRSTKLEDSAMYFCASREGLAGANNEQFFGPGTRLTVL.

The genes are TRBV20-1 and TRBJ1-1, with D tentatively TRBD1 (5 bases). Trimming pared 6 bases from V and 1 base from J, leaving 12 bases between. CDR3 length: 13 residues. Germline V gene sequence: CDR1 DFQATT, CDR2 SNEGSKA (reference sequence). In nucleotides, the CDR3 is TGCAGTGCCCCTCGACAGACGAACACTGAAGCTTTCTTT. Translating it yields CSAPRQTNTEAFF.

This chain links TRBV9 with TRBJ2-7; D may be TRBD1 (6 bases). V was shortened by 3 bases and J by 4 bases, with 14 bases between the two germline ends. Per germline, CDR1 SGDLS and CDR2 YYNGEE. The CDR3 is 14 residues long. The CDR3 coding sequence is TGTGCCAGCAGCGCCGGACAGAGTACTTACGAGCAGTACTTC. As protein: CASSAGQSTYEQYF. Full variable domain (missing parts from reference TRBV9 and TRBJ2-7): DSGVTQTPKHLITATGQRVTLRCSPRSGDLSVYWYQQSLDQGLQFLIQYYNGEERAKGNILERFSAQQFPDLHSELNLSSLELGDSALYFCASSAGQSTYEQYFGPGTRLTVT.

CDR3 sequence (DNA): TGCAGTGCTAGGGACAGGGGAAGGGCCTATAGCAATCAGCCCCAGCATTTT. Its translation: CSARDRGRAYSNQPQHF. The V and J genes are TRBV20-1 and TRBJ1-5, with TRBD1 identical over 9 bases. The V gene's germline CDR1 is DFQATT and CDR2 SNEGSKA (reference sequence). The CDR3 runs to 17 residues. The trim removed 3 bases at V and 0 bases at J, leaving 9 bases unmatched.

The J gene is TRBJ1-2, the V gene TRBV6-6; D gene uncertain. Trimming pared 9 bases from V and 3 bases from J, leaving 8 bases between. Germline values: CDR1 MNHNY, CDR2 SVGAGI (reference sequence). CDR3 size: 11 residues. The CDR3 spells CASNGDYGYTF. CDR3 nucleotides: TGTGCCAGTAACGGGGACTATGGCTACACCTTC.

As for this clonotype: A much larger clonotype is one base distant, so this may be a read error. J is TRBJ2-7 and V is TRBV4-1; the match to TRBD1 covers 12 bases. Germline CDR1 MGHRA, CDR2 YSYEKL. The CDR3 consists of 15 residues. V lost 5 bases to trimming and J lost 3 bases; unmatched junction nucleotides: 5. CDR3 sequence reads: CASSLGTGGFYEQYV. CDR3 coding DNA: TGCGCCAGCAGCTTAGGGACAGGGGGCTTCTACGAGCAGTACGTC.

The chain uses TRBV10-2 and TRBJ2-5; no definite D call. This CDR3 has 14 residues. V lost 6 bases and J lost 2, with 13 bases in between. CDR1 is WSHSY and CDR2 is SAAADI in the germline V gene. The CDR3 DNA sequence: TGCGCCAGCAGGGGTAGGGATTGGCAAGAGACCCAGTACTTC. This gives the protein CASRGRDWQETQYF.

V usage is TRBV12-3 or TRBV12-4 and J usage is TRBJ2-4; maybe TRBD2 (6 bases). The J call may be faulty, since TRBJ2-7 better matches the DNA end. The CDR3 runs 16 residues. The CDR3, as DNA: TGTGCCAGCAGTTTAGATGGCCAGGGAGGTAGATACGAGCAGTACTTC. Translation: CASSLDGQGGRYEQYF.

This clonotype showed up just a few times. The junction departs from the called germline gene at one end, perhaps through a read error. J is TRBJ2-3 and V is TRBV9, with a weak D call TRBD1 (6 bases). Germline loops: CDR1 SGDLS, CDR2 YYNGEE. This CDR3 has 16 residues. The CDR3 is CDSSADPGHSTDTQYF. CDR3 DNA sequence: TGTGACAGCAGCGCAGATCCGGGACACAGCACAGATACGCAGTATTTT.

The chain is built from TRBV11-2 and TRBJ2-7; D is possibly TRBD1 (6 bases). Germline V lookup: CDR1 SGHAT, CDR2 FQNNGV. This CDR3 contains 16 residues. V lost 2 bases to trimming and J lost 0 bases, with 14 bases between them. Here the CDR3 DNA reads TGTGCCAGCAGCTTATTCCCGGGACATCCCTCCTACGAGCAGTACTTC. Protein: CASSLFPGHPSYEQYF.

This clonotype appeared many times. The chain carries TRBV7-2 and TRBJ2-3; 7 positions match TRBD2. CDR3 length equals 14 residues. J lost 6 bases, V lost 6 bases, and 9 bases had no gene match. Germline CDR1 and CDR2: SGHTA and FQGNSA. Here the CDR3 reads CASSSSYGGDTQYF. DNA for the CDR3: TGTGCCAGCAGTTCCTCCTACGGGGGGGATACGCAGTATTTT.

In its sample, this clonotype was seen a few times. The rearrangement joins TRBV27 to TRBJ2-3, with D maybe TRBD2 (5 bases). V was clipped by 8 bases and J by 3 bases, with 12 bases between them. The CDR3 totals 13 residues. The germline V gene encodes CDR1 MNHEY and CDR2 SMNVEV (reference sequence). The DNA for the CDR3 is TGTGCCAGCCTAGAGGGTGGAACAGATACGCAGTATTTT. The encoded protein is CASLEGGTDTQYF.

This clonotype is a singleton in its sample. The chain carries TRBV7-2 and TRBJ1-3; TRBD1 aligns across 7 bases. The CDR3 is 18 residues long. The V segment lost 5 bases and the J segment 4 bases; nucleotides outside the gene matches: 17. CDR1 is SGHTA and CDR2 is FQGNSA in the germline V gene. The CDR3 loop is CASSPEVLTGKGGNTIYF. The CDR3 DNA reads TGTGCCAGCAGCCCAGAGGTTTTGACAGGGAAAGGGGGAAACACCATATATTTT.

This clonotype appeared a few times. The genes are TRBV7-9 and TRBJ2-7; TRBD2 agrees at 9 bases. The V and J ends lost 6 bases and 6 bases, in that order; junction bases with no gene match: 9. Germline V gene sequence: CDR1 SEHNR, CDR2 FQNEAQ (reference sequence). CDR3 length: 14 residues. CDR3 sequence reads: CASRVSSGTGEQYF. DNA for the CDR3: TGTGCCAGCAGAGTGTCTAGCGGGACTGGCGAGCAGTACTTC.

This clonotype was observed many times. The gene calls are TRBV5-1 and TRBJ2-5; unclear D gene. Germline CDR1 reads SGHRS; CDR2 reads YFSETQ. This CDR3 contains 12 residues. V gave up 3 bases and J gave up 2 bases, with 5 bases separating them. CDR3 sequence (DNA): TGCGCCAGCAGCTCCAGACAAGAGACCCAGTACTTC. It codes for CASSSRQETQYF.

The chain has TRBV28 and TRBJ2-3; D is uncertain. The CDR3 runs to 14 residues. V lost 6 bases to trimming and J lost 0 bases, with 10 bases between them. The V gene's germline CDR1 is MDHEN and CDR2 SYDVKM. The CDR3 region is CASRVWPSTDTQYF. In DNA form, the CDR3 reads TGTGCCAGCAGGGTTTGGCCTAGCACAGATACGCAGTATTTT. The full variable domain, its missing parts supplied by reference TRBV28 and TRBJ2-3, is DVKVTQSSRYLVKRTGEKVFLECVQDMDHENMFWYRQDPGLGLRLIYFSYDVKMKEKGDIPEGYSVSREKKERFSLILESASTNQTSMYLCASRVWPSTDTQYFGPGTRLTVL.

The table lists this clonotype with a count of one. At one end, the junction sequence differs from germline, possibly due to a read error. The CDR3 bases are TGCTGTGCTATCGGGACTAGCGAAGAGCAGTTCTTC. It encodes CCAIGTSEEQFF. The chain has TRBV20-1 and TRBJ2-1; 10 positions agree with TRBD2. The CDR3 has 12 amino acids. Per the germline V gene, CDR1 is DFQATT and CDR2 is SNEGSKA (reference sequence).

This clonotype was seen repeatedly, ten times or more. The chain is built from TRBV20-1 and TRBJ2-5; 7 nucleotides align to TRBD2. The germline gives CDR1 DFQATT, CDR2 SNEGSKA (reference sequence). The CDR3 is 13 amino acids. The CDR3 loop is CSSPGLRQETQYF. CDR3 nucleotides: TGCAGCAGTCCGGGACTACGACAAGAGACCCAGTACTTC.

Turning to this clonotype: Compared with germline, one end of the junction differs, possibly owing to a read error. This chain uses TRBV9 with TRBJ1-2; D gene uncertain. Germline V CDR1 and CDR2: SGDLS, YYNGEE. This CDR3 spans 14 amino acids. The CDR3 spells CASGVNSGFHGCTF. CDR3 bases: TGTGCCAGCGGCGTTAATTCGGGTTTCCATGGCTGCACCTTC. The complete variable domain, with remaining parts taken from reference TRBV9 and TRBJ1-2, reads DSGVTQTPKHLITATGQRVTLRCSPRSGDLSVYWYQQSLDQGLQFLIQYYNGEERAKGNILERFSAQQFPDLHSELNLSSLELGDSALYFCASGVNSGFHGCTFGSGTRLTVV.

This clonotype was detected only a few times. The chain combines TRBV15 with TRBJ1-1; weak D call: TRBD1 (6 bases). In germline, CDR1 is LNHNV, CDR2 YYDKDF (reference sequence). Trimming took 5 bases from V and 0 from J, leaving 10 bases between them. This CDR3 has 14 amino acids. DNA for the CDR3: TGTGCCACCAGCCCCCGGACAGTGAACACTGAAGCTTTCTTT. Translating it yields CATSPRTVNTEAFF.